This TCR beta chain was sequenced in a study of neurological immune-mediated disorders. Overall study context: Of about 34 multiple sclerosis patients, roughly 30 were relapsing-remitting and 3 secondary progressive. Notes on the study in general: None of the features examined (clinical or MRI) was associated with the multiple sclerosis repertoire cluster.

PBMCs numbering 2 million and stored at -80 C yielded the unsorted libraries. TCRdb re-called the 5' RACE reads through MiXCR, storing one row per CDR3 protein. The sample shows more than 40,000 distinct CDR3 sequences, roughly 2% of them seen only once. At least ten counts were recorded for this clonotype. The antigen remains undetermined. Trimming removed 5 bases at V and 3 bases at J, with 17 bases between. This CDR3 comprises 15 residues. V gene TRBV12-3 or TRBV12-4 combines with J gene TRBJ2-7; D perhaps matches TRBD1 (6 bases). This sequence was found in a middle-aged woman with multiple sclerosis. The sequencing input was PBMCs. In DNA form, the CDR3 reads TGTGCCAGCAGTCCGAGGACAGCTATCGACTACGAGCAGTACTTC. It encodes CASSPRTAIDYEQYF.